The 13 T cell receptor beta chains below were found in one sample sequenced in a study of spatial heterogeneity in lung cancer. No antigen has been identified for these receptors. Study conclusions and caveats: Intratumoral expanded alpha and beta TCR counts were found to track tumor mutation counts.

The time point denotes: sample taken at primary tumor resection. TCRdb reprocessed the 5' RACE reads via MiXCR and lists one record per CDR3 protein. There are about 9,900 distinct CDR3 sequences in the sample; under 6.5% occur only once, and roughly 7% lies in the top ten. The sample in question was lung tumor tissue, obtained at surgery. Receptor source: a female donor with early-stage non-small cell lung cancer.

This clonotype came up many times. This chain joins TRBV23-1 and TRBJ1-2; 7 positions agree with TRBD1. TRBV23-1 is recorded as an ORF, its role being uncertain. The V and J ends lost 0 bases and 4 bases, in that order; junction bases with no gene match: 2. The CDR3 runs 14 residues. CDR3 sequence reads: CASSQSWDSYGYTF. Here the CDR3 DNA reads TGCGCCAGCAGTCAATCGTGGGACAGCTATGGCTACACCTTC.

In its sample, this clonotype was seen many times. This chain links TRBV7-9 with TRBJ1-4; D remains ambiguous. CDR1 is SEHNR, CDR2 FQNEAQ, per germline (reference sequence). The CDR3 is 16 residues long. Trimming took 2 bases from V and 5 from J, leaving 15 bases between them. CDR3 bases: TGTGCCAGCAGCTTATTAGAGTGGACGAGCAATGAAAAACTGTTTTTT. It translates to CASSLLEWTSNEKLFF. Drawing the rest from reference TRBV7-9 and TRBJ1-4, the complete variable domain is DTGVSQNPRHKITKRGQNVTFRCDPISEHNRLYWYRQTLGQGPEFLTYFQNEAQLEKSRLLSDRFSAERPKGSFSTLEIQRTEQGDSAMYLCASSLLEWTSNEKLFFGSGTQLSVL.

By share, this clonotype ranks as medium-sized. The chain carries TRBV5-4 and TRBJ2-2; 8 nucleotides line up with TRBD2. Germline V gene lookup returns CDR1 SGHNT and CDR2 YYREEE (reference sequence). The CDR3 loop spans 16 amino acids. V was clipped by 1 base and J by 2 bases; unmatched bases: 4. CDR3 amino acids: CASSLLAGGNTGELFF. The CDR3 DNA follows: TGTGCCAGCAGCTTGCTAGCGGGCGGTAACACCGGGGAGCTGTTTTTT.

The V call is TRBV5-1, the J call TRBJ1-4, with 7 nucleotides matching TRBD1. V shed 4 bases and J 8 bases; nucleotides not matched to a gene: 8. The CDR3 is made up of 14 amino acids. Germline lookup yields CDR1 SGHRS and CDR2 YFSETQ. As DNA, the CDR3 is TGCGCCAGCAGCCTATCGACAGGGCTGGAAAAACTGTTTTTT. Residues: CASSLSTGLEKLFF.

This clonotype appeared many times. The V gene is TRBV7-2, the J gene TRBJ2-5; 10 positions agree with TRBD2. The CDR3 runs to 16 residues. After removal of 0 bases from V and 5 bases from J, the junction contained 6 bases not matched to a gene. CDR1 SGHTA and CDR2 FQGNSA come from the germline V gene. The CDR3 loop reads CASSLASGGAGETQYF. The CDR3 coding sequence is TGTGCCAGCAGCTTAGCGAGCGGGGGGGCCGGGGAGACCCAGTACTTC.

This clonotype was seen ten or more times. The chain is built from TRBV6-6 and TRBJ2-3; no clear D. Germline-derived CDR1 and CDR2 are MNHNY and SVGAGI (reference sequence). V was clipped by 2 bases and J by 1 base, with 7 bases between them. CDR3 length equals 14 residues. CDR3 sequence (DNA): TGTGCCAGCAGTTACAGTCCAGGCACAGATACGCAGTATTTT. Translating gives CASSYSPGTDTQYF.

The genes are TRBV7-9 and TRBJ1-4; tentatively, D is TRBD1 (5 bases). Germline assignment: CDR1 SEHNR and CDR2 FQNEAQ (reference sequence). V was shortened by 4 bases and J by 7 bases, with 13 bases between the two germline ends. The CDR3 has 14 residues. CDR3 sequence (DNA): TGTGCCAGCAGCTCCACGAGTGGGGCTGAAAAACTGTTTTTT. This gives the protein CASSSTSGAEKLFF.

This clonotype was observed at least ten times. This chain links TRBV19 with TRBJ2-1; TRBD2 might be the D (7 bases). Germline V gene sequence: CDR1 LNHDA, CDR2 SQIVND (reference sequence). With 6 bases removed from V and 8 bases from J, the gap between germline ends came to 20 bases. This CDR3 region has 15 residues. CDR3 protein: CASRWGGGATYEQFF. DNA of the CDR3: TGTGCCAGTAGATGGGGCGGGGGCGCAACCTATGAGCAGTTCTTC.

This clonotype was seen ten or more times. The chain uses TRBV20-1 and TRBJ2-3, with D possibly matching TRBD2 (5 bases). CDR3 length: 14 residues. CDR1 DFQATT and CDR2 SNEGSKA come from the germline V gene (reference sequence). The V and J ends lost 1 base and 2 bases respectively, with 10 bases between them. The CDR3 nucleotides read TGCAGTGCTAGAGTGGCGGGTCCCACAGATACGCAGTATTTT. Protein sequence: CSARVAGPTDTQYF.

This clonotype has ten or more counts. The rearrangement uses TRBV28 and TRBJ2-6; no clear D. The CDR3 loop spans 13 amino acids. V was clipped by 6 bases and J by 1 base, with 4 bases between them. The germline CDR1 and CDR2 sequences are MDHEN and SYDVKM. The DNA of the CDR3 is TGTGCCAGCAGGCTTTCTGGGGCCAACGTCCTGACTTTC. Protein: CASRLSGANVLTF.

This clonotype appeared many times. This chain uses TRBV7-8 with TRBJ1-1; D is perhaps TRBD1 (5 bases). The CDR3 covers 13 residues. Germline V gives CDR1 SGHVS, CDR2 FQNEAQ. Trimming shortened V by 4 bases and J by 0 bases, and 6 bases separated the two germline ends. The CDR3 spells CASSSTVNTEAFF. As DNA, the CDR3 is TGTGCCAGCAGCTCGACAGTGAACACTGAAGCTTTCTTT.

This clonotype occurred many times. The rearrangement joins TRBV19 to TRBJ1-6; perhaps TRBD1 as D (5 bases). Trimming took off 3 bases at V and 7 bases at J, with 10 bases between the two ends. This CDR3 is built from 14 residues. Germline V gene lookup returns CDR1 LNHDA and CDR2 SQIVND (reference sequence). The CDR3 DNA follows: TGTGCCAGTAGTATGTTAGGGGACAATTCACCCCTCCACTTT. It encodes CASSMLGDNSPLHF.

The chain links TRBV7-2 to TRBJ2-2, with D unclear. V lost 0 bases, J lost 5 bases, and 13 bases lay in between. CDR3 length: 16 residues. The germline V gene has CDR1 SGHTA and CDR2 FQGNSA. In DNA, the CDR3 is TGTGCCAGCAGCTTAGCCCGGGCGCATGCAACCGGGGAGCTGTTTTTT. Its translation is CASSLARAHATGELFF.